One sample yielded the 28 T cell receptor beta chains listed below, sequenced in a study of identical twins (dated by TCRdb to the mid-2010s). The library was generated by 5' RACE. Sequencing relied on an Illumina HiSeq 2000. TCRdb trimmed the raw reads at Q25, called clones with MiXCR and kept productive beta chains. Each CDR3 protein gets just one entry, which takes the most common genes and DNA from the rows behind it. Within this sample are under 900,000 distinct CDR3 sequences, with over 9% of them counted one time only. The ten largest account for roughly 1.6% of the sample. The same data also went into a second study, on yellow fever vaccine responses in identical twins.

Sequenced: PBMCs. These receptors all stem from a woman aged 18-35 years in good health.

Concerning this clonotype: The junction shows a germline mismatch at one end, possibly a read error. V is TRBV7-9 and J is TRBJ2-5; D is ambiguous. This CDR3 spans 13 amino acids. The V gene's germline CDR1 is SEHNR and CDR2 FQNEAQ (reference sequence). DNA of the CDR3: TGTGCCAGCAGCCTCCGGTCGGAAGAGACCCAGTATTTC. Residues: CASSLRSEETQYF.

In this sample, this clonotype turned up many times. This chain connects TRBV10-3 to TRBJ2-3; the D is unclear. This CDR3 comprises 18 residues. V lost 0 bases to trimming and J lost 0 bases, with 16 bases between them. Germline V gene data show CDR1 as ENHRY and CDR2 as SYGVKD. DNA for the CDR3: TGTGCCATCAGTGAGTCGGGTCGCTGGGGAACTAGCACAGATACGCAGTATTTT. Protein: CAISESGRWGTSTDTQYF.

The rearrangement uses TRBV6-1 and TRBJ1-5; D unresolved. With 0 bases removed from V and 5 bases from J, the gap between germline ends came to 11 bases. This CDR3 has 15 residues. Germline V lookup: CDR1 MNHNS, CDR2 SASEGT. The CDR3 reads CASSEALGKYQPQHF. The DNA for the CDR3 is TGTGCCAGCAGTGAAGCCCTCGGGAAATATCAGCCCCAGCATTTT.

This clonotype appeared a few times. CDR3 protein: CASSAGQGRGIQYF. As DNA, the CDR3 is TGTGCCAGCAGCGCGGGACAGGGGCGAGGCATTCAGTACTTC. This rearrangement joins TRBV9 to TRBJ2-4; 10 bases map to TRBD1. The germline V gene has CDR1 SGDLS and CDR2 YYNGEE. With V trimmed by 3 bases and J by 9 bases, 6 bases remained unmatched. The CDR3 runs 14 residues.

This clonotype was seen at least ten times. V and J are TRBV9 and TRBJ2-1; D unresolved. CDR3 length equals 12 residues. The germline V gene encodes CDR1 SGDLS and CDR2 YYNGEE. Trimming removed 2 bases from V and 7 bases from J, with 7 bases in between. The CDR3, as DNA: TGTGCCAGCAGCGTCTGGGGAAATGAGCAGTTCTTC. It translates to CASSVWGNEQFF.

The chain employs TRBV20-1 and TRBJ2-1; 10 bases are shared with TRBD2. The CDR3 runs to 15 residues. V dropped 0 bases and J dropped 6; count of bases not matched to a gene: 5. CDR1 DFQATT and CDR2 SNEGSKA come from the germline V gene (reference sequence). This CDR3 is CSAREASGSANEQFF. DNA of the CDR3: TGCAGTGCTAGAGAGGCTAGCGGGAGTGCCAATGAGCAGTTCTTC.

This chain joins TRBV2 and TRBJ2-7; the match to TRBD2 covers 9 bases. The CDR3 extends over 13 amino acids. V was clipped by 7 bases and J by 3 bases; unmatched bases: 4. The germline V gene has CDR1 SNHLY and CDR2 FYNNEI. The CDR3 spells CASIAGANYEQYF. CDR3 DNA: TGTGCCAGCATAGCGGGAGCCAACTACGAGCAGTACTTC.

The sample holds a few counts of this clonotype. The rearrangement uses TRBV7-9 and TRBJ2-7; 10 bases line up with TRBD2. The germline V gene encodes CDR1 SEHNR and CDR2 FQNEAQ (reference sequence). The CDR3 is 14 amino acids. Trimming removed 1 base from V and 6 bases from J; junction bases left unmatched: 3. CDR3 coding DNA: TGTGCCAGCAGCTTAGTCGCTAGCGGGAGCGAGCAGTACTTC. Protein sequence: CASSLVASGSEQYF.

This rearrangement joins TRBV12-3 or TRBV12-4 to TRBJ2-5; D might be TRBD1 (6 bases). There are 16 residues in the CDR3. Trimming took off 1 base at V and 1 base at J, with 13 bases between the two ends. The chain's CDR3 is CASSLVPRGSQETQYF. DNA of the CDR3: TGTGCCAGCAGTTTAGTTCCTAGGGGGTCCCAAGAGACCCAGTACTTC.

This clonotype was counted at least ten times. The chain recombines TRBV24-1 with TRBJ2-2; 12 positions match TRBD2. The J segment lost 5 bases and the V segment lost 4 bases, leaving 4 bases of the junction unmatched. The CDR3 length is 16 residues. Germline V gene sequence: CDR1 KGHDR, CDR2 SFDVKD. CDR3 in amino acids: CATSELAGGGTGELFF. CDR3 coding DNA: TGTGCCACCAGTGAACTAGCGGGAGGAGGGACCGGGGAGCTGTTTTTT.

Written as DNA, the CDR3 is TGTGCCAGCAGTGAATCACCACAACCGAACACTGAAGCTTTCTTT. Translated: CASSESPQPNTEAFF. The rearrangement joins TRBV25-1 to TRBJ1-1; D not resolved. CDR1 is MGHDK, CDR2 SYGVNS, per germline. V gave up 1 base and J gave up 1 base, with 10 bases separating them. The CDR3 runs 15 residues.

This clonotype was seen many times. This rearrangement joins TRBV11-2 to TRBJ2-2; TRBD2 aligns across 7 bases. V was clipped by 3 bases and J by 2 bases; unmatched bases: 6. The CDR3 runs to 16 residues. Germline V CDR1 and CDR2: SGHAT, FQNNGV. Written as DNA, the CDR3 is TGTGCCAGCAGCTTGGGCGGGGGTTTAAACACCGGGGAGCTGTTTTTT. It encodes CASSLGGGLNTGELFF.

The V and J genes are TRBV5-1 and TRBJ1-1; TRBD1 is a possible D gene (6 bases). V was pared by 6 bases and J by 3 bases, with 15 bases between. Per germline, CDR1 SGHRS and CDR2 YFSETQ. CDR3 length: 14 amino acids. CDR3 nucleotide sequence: TGCGCCAGCACGGGGCAGGGGAGTGACACTGAAGCTTTCTTT. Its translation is CASTGQGSDTEAFF. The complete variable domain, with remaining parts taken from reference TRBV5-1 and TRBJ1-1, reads KAGVTQTPRYLIKTRGQQVTLSCSPISGHRSVSWYQQTPGQGLQFLFEYFSETQRNKGNFPGRFSGRQFSNSRSEMNVSTLELGDSALYLCASTGQGSDTEAFFGQGTRLTVV.

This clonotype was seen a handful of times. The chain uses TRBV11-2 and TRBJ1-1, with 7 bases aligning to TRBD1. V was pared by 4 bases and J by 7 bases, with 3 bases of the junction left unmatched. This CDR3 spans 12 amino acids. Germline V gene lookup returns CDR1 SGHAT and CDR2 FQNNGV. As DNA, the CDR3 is TGTGCCAGCAGCTCGACAGGGAGTGAAGCTTTCTTT. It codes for CASSSTGSEAFF. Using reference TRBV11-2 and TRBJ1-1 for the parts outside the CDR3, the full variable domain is EAGVAQSPRYKIIEKRQSVAFWCNPISGHATLYWYQQILGQGPKLLIQFQNNGVVDDSQLPKDRFSAERLKGVDSTLKIQPAKLEDSAVYLCASSSTGSEAFFGQGTRLTVV.

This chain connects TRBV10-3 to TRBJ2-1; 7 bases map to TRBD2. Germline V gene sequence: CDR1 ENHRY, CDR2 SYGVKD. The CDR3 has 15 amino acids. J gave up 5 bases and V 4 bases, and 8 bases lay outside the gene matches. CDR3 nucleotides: TGTGCCATCAGTGGACCCGGGGGAGGGAACAATGAGCAGTTCTTC. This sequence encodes CAISGPGGGNNEQFF.

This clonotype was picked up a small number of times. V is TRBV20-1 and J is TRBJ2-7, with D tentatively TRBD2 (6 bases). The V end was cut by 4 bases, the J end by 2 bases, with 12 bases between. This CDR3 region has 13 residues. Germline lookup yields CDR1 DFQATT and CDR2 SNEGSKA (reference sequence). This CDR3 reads CSATRDLTYEQYF. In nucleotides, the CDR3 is TGCAGTGCTACCCGGGACTTAACCTACGAGCAGTACTTC.

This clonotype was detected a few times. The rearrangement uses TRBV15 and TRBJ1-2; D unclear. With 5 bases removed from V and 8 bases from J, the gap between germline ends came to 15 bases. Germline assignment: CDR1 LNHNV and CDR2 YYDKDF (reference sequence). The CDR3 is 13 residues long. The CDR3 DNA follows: TGTGCCACCAGCTCCCGCCTGGGGAGGGGCTACACCTTC. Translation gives CATSSRLGRGYTF. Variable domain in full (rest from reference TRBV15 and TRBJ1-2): DAMVIQNPRYQVTQFGKPVTLSCSQTLNHNVMYWYQQKSSQAPKLLFHYYDKDFNNEADTPDNFQSRRPNTSFCFLDIRSPGLGDTAMYLCATSSRLGRGYTFGSGTRLTVV.

The CDR3, as DNA: TGTGCCAGCAAGTGGGGGCGCGAGCAGTACTTC. Its protein product is CASKWGREQYF. This chain joins TRBV2 and TRBJ2-7, with D perhaps TRBD1 (6 bases). This CDR3 is 11 amino acids long. Trimming removed 7 bases from V and 6 bases from J, with 10 bases in between. CDR1 and CDR2 from the germline V gene are SNHLY and FYNNEI.

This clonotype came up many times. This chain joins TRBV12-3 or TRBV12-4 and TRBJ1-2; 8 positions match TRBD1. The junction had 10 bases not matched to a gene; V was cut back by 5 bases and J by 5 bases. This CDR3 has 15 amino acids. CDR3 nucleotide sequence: TGTGCCAGCAGTCCGACAGGGGCCGGGGTGTATGGCTACACCTTC. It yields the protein CASSPTGAGVYGYTF.

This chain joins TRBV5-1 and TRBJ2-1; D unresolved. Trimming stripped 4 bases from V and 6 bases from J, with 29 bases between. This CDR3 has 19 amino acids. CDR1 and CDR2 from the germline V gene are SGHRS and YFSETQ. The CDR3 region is CASSLSWGLGVSPSNEQFF. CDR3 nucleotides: TGCGCCAGCAGCCTATCTTGGGGTCTTGGGGTTTCCCCAAGCAATGAGCAGTTCTTC.

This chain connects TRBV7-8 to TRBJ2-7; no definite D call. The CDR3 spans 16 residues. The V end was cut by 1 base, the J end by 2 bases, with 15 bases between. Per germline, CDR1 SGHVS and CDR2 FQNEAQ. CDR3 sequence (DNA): TGTGCCAGCAGCTTAGAAGGTGGGCTACTCACCTACGAGCAGTACTTC. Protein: CASSLEGGLLTYEQYF.

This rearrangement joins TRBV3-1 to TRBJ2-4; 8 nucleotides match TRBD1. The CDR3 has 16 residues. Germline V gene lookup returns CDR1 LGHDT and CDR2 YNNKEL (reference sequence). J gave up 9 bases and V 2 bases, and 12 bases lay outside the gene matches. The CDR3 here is CASSQTGRTGLGIQYF. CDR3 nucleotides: TGTGCCAGCAGCCAAACCGGCAGGACAGGGTTAGGCATTCAGTACTTC.

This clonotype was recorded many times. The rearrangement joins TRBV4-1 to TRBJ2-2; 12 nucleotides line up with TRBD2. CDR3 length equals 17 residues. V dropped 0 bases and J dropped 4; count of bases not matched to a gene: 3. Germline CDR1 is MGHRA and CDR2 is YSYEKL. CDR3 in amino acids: CASSQDPGLAGTGELFF. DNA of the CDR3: TGCGCCAGCAGCCAAGATCCGGGACTAGCGGGCACCGGGGAGCTGTTTTTT.

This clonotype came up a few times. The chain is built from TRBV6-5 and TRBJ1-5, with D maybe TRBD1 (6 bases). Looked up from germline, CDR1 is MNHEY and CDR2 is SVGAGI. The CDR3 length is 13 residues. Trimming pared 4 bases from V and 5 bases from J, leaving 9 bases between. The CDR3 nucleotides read TGTGCCAGCAGTTCGCGACAGGATCAGCCCCAGCATTTT. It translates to CASSSRQDQPQHF.

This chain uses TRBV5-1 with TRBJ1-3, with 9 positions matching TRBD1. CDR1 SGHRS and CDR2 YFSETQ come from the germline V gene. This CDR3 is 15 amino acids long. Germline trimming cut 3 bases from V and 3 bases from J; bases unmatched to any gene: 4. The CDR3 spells CASSSDRGSGNTIYF. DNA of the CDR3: TGCGCCAGCAGCTCGGACAGGGGCAGTGGAAACACCATATATTTT.

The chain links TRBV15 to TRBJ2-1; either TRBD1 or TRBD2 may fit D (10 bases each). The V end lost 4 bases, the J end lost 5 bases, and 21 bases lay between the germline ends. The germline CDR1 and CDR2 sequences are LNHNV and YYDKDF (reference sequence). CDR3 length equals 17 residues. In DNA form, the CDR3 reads TGTGCCACCAGCACGGACAGGGGGACTAGCGATAACAATGAGCAGTTCTTC. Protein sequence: CATSTDRGTSDNNEQFF.

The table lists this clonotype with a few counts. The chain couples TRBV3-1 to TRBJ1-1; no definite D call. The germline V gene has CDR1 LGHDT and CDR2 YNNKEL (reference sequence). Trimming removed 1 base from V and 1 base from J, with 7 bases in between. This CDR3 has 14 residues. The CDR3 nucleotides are TGTGCCAGCAGCCAAGGGCACGAGAACACTGAAGCTTTCTTT. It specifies CASSQGHENTEAFF.

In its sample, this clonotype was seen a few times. CDR3 in amino acids: CASSSTGTGVGNTIYF. Here the CDR3 DNA reads TGTGCCAGCAGTTCAACCGGGACAGGGGTTGGAAACACCATATATTTT. The chain carries TRBV12-3 or TRBV12-4 and TRBJ1-3, with 10 bases that match TRBD1. Unmatched junction bases numbered 6, after V lost 4 bases and J lost 3 bases. This CDR3 has 16 amino acids.